The T cell receptor beta chain under discussion was sequenced for a study of blood T cell repertoires in COVID-19. In the study's own analysis: Reference gene primers were amplified, and this amplification served to estimate nucleated cell counts. Assay: immunoSEQ multiplex PCR; the TCRdb copy retains only in-frame clones and omits some. V and J calls and clone size follow that table, whereas D and trimming were derived from the DNA. Of about 200,000 clones listed, about 90% were seen once; the top ten hold 2% to 2.5%. Trimming removed 0 bases at V and 7 bases at J, with 12 bases between. The CDR3 extends over 15 amino acids. Germline V gene lookup returns CDR1 MNHEY and CDR2 SVGAGI.

The chain carries TRBV6-5 and TRBJ1-4; D may be TRBD1 (5 bases). Sequencing was carried out using PBMCs or T cells enriched from blood (not recorded which). The source of this sequence is a woman in her twenties or thirties who had recovered from COVID-19. The DNA for the CDR3 is TGTGCCAGCAGTTACTCGGGAGGAAGGGGTGAAAAACTGTTTTTT. Amino acid sequence: CASSYSGGRGEKLFF.